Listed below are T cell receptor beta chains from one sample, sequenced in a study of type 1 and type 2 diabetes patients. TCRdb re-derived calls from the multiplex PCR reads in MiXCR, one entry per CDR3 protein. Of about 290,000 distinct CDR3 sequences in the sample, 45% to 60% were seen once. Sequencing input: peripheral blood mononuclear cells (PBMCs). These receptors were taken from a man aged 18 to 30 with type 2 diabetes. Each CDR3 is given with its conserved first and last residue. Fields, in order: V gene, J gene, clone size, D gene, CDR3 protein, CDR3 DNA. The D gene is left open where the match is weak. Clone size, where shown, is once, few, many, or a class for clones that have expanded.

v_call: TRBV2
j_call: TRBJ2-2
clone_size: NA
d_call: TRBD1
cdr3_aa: CANLGQIAGELFF
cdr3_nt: TGTGCCAACCTGGGACAGATAGCCGGGGAGCTGTTTTTT

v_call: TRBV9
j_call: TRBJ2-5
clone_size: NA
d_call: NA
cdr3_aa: CASSVNQETQYF
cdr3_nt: TGTGCCAGCAGCGTAAATCAGGAGACCCAGTACTTC

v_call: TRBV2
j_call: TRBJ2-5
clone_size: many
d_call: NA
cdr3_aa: CASRGVGETQYF
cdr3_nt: TGTGCCAGCAGGGGGGTGGGTGAGACCCAGTACTTC

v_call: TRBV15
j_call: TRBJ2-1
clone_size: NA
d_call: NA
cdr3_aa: CATSLGVDEQFF
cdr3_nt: TGTGCCACCAGCTTAGGGGTGGATGAGCAGTTCTTC

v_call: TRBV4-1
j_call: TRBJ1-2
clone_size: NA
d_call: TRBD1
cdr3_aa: CASSPTGQGNHGYTF
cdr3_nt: TGCGCCAGCAGCCCGACCGGACAGGGGAATCATGGCTACACCTTC

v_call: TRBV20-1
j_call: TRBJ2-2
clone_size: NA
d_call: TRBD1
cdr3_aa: CSAREAGQANTGELFF
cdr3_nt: TGCAGTGCTAGAGAGGCGGGACAGGCGAACACCGGGGAGCTGTTTTTT

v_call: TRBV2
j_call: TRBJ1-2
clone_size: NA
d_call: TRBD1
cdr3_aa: CASSARQGGPYGYTF
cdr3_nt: TGTGCCAGCAGCGCCAGACAGGGGGGGCCCTATGGCTACACCTTC

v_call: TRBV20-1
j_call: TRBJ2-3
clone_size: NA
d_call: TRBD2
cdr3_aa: CSASDIAGPADTQYF
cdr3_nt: TGCAGTGCTAGTGACATAGCGGGACCGGCAGATACGCAGTATTTT

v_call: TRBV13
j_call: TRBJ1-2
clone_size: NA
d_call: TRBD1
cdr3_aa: CASSLAETGSSGYGYTF
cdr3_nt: TGTGCCAGCAGCTTGGCTGAGACAGGGAGTAGCGGCTATGGCTACACCTTC

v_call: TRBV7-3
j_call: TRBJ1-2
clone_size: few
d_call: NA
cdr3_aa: CASSLPGYYGYTF
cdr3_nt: TGTGCCAGCAGCTTGCCGGGATACTACGGCTACACCTTC

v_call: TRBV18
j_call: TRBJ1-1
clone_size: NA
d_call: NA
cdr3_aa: CASSPPQNTEAFF
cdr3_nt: TGTGCCAGCTCACCACCACAGAACACTGAAGCTTTCTTT

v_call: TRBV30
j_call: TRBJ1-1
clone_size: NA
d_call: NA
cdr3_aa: CAWSETTEAFF
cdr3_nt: TGTGCCTGGAGTGAGACCACTGAAGCTTTCTTT

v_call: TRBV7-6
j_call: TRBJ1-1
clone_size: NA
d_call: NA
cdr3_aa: CASSLPRDGNTEAFF
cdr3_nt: TGTGCCAGCAGCTTACCACGGGACGGGAACACTGAAGCTTTCTTT

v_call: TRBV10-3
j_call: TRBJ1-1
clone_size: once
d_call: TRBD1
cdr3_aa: CAISATGGCPTPNTEAFF
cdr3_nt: TGTGCCATCAGTGCAACAGGGGGTTGTCCCACACCGAACACTGAAGCTTTCTTT

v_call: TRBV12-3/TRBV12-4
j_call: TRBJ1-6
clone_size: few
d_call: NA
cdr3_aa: CASSATASSYNSPLHF
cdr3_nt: TGTGCCAGCAGTGCTACAGCGAGCTCCTATAATTCACCCCTCCACTTT

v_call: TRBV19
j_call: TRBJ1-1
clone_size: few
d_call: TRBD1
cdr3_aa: CASSRTGQGGTEAFF
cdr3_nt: TGTGCCAGTAGCCGGACCGGACAGGGGGGGACTGAAGCTTTCTTT

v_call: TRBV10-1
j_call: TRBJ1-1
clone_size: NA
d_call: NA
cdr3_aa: CASRGGGTAFF
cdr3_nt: TGCGCCAGCAGGGGAGGTGGTACGGCTTTCTTT

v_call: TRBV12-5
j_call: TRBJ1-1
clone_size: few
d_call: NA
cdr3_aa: CASGFSVGFEAFF
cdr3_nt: TGTGCTAGTGGTTTTAGTGTCGGATTTGAAGCTTTCTTT

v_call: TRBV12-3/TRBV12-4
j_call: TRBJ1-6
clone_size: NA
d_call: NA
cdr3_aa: CASSPGRVNSPLHF
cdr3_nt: TGTGCCAGCAGTCCCGGACGGGTTAATTCACCCCTCCACTTT

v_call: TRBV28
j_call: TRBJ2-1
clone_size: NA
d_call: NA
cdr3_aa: CASSLKVGWYNEQFF
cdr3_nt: TGTGCCAGCAGTTTGAAAGTGGGATGGTACAATGAGCAGTTCTTC

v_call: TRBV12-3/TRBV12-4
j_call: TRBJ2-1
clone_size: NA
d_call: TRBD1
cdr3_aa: CASSSGQGQFF
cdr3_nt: TGTGCCAGCAGTTCAGGACAGGGACAGTTCTTC

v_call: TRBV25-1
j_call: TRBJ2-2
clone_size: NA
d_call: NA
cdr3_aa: CASSVHGNTGELFF
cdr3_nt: TGTGCCAGCAGTGTGCATGGGAACACCGGGGAGCTGTTTTTT

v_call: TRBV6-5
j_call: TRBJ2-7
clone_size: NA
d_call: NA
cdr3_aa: CASSLGGGNYEQYF
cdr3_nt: TGTGCCAGCAGTCTGGGTGGGGGAAACTACGAGCAGTACTTC

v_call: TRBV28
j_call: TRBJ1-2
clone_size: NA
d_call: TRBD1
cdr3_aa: CASSPWTGRSYGYTF
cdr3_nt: TGTGCCAGCAGTCCGTGGACAGGGAGAAGCTATGGCTACACCTTC

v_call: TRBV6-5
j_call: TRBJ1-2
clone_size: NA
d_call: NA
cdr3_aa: CARQEGGYTF
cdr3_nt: TGTGCCAGACAGGAGGGTGGCTACACCTTC

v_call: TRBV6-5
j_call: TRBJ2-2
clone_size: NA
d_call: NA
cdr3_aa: CASRTDAVTGELFF
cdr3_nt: TGTGCCAGCAGGACTGACGCCGTCACCGGGGAGCTGTTTTTT

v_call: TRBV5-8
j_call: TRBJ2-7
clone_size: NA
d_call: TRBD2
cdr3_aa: CASSFRYGGAYEQYF
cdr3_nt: TGTGCCAGCAGCTTCAGGTATGGGGGGGCCTACGAGCAGTACTTC

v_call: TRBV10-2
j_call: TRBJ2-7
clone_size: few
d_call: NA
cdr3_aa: CASSELGSYEQYF
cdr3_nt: TGCGCCAGCAGTGAATTAGGGAGCTACGAGCAGTACTTC

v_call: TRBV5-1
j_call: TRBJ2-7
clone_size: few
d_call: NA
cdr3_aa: CASSLKGPSYEQYF
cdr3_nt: TGCGCCAGCAGCTTGAAAGGGCCGAGCTACGAGCAGTACTTC

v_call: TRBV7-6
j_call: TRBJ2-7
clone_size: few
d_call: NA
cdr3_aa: CASSSAGQRNEQYF
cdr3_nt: TGTGCCAGCAGCTCCGCGGGACAGAGGAACGAGCAGTACTTC

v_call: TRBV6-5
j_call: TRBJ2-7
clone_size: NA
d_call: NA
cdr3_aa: CASSFGQRYEQYF
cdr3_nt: TGTGCCAGCAGTTTCGGACAGCGATACGAGCAGTACTTC

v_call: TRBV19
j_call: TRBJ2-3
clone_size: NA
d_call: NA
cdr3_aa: CASRGRRHNTDTQYF
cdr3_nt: TGTGCCAGTAGGGGAAGGCGGCACAACACAGATACGCAGTATTTT

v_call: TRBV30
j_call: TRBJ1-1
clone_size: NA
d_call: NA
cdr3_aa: CASQGVSNTKAFF
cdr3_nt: TGTGCCTCCCAAGGCGTATCGAACACTAAAGCTTTCTTT

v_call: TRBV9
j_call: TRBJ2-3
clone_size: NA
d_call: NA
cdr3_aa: CASSVEQSQSSTDTQYF
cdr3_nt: TGTGCCAGCAGCGTAGAACAGTCCCAGTCTAGCACAGATACGCAGTATTTT

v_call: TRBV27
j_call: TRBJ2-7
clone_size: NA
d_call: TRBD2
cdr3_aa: CASSRRGGYEQYF
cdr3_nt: TGTGCCAGCAGTCGTCGGGGGGGATACGAGCAGTACTTC

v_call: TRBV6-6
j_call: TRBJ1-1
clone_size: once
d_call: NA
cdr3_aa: CASSEPGRTKNTEAFF
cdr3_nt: TGTGCCAGCAGTGAACCGGGACGGACGAAGAACACTGAAGCTTTCTTT

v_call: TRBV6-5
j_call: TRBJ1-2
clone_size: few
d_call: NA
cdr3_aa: CASKRTRNYGYTF
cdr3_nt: TGTGCCAGCAAACGGACCCGAAACTATGGCTACACCTTC

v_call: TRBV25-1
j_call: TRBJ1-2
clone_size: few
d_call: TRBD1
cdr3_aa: CASSDPGTGMYGYTF
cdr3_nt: TGTGCCAGCAGTGACCCCGGGACAGGGATGTATGGCTACACCTTC

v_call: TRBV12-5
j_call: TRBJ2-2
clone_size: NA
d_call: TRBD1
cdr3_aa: CASGLYFGTETGELFF
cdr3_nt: TGTGCTAGTGGTTTGTACTTCGGGACAGAGACCGGGGAGCTGTTTTTT

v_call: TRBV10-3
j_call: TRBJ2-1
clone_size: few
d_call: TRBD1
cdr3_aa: CAISDLAGGYEQFF
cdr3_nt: TGTGCCATCAGTGATTTGGCAGGGGGCTATGAGCAGTTCTTC

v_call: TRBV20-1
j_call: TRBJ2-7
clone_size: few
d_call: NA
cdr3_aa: CSASGPAGYEQYF
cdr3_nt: TGCAGTGCTAGCGGCCCGGCGGGCTACGAGCAGTACTTC

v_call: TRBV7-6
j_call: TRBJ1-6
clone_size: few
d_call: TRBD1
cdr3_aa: CASSPRQGRRTYNSPLHF
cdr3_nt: TGTGCCAGCAGCCCTCGACAGGGACGCAGGACCTATAATTCACCCCTCCACTTT

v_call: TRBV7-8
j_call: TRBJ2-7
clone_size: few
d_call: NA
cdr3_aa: CASSERWDGGEQYF
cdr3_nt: TGTGCCAGCAGCGAGCGATGGGACGGCGGCGAGCAGTACTTC

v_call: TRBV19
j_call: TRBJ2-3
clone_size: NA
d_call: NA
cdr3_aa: CASSIQGSDTQYF
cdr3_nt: TGTGCCAGTAGTATACAGGGGTCAGATACGCAGTATTTT

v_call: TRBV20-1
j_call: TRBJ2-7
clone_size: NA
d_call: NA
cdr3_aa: CSAIGQNSYEQYF
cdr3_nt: TGCAGTGCTATCGGACAGAACTCCTACGAGCAGTACTTC

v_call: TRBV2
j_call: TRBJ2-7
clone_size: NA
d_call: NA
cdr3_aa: CASSEATGPYPWEQYF
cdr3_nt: TGTGCCAGCAGTGAAGCGACCGGGCCCTACCCTTGGGAGCAGTACTTC

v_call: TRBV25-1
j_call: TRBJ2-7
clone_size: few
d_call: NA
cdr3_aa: CASSDAAESYEQYF
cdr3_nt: TGTGCCAGCAGTGACGCGGCAGAGTCTTACGAGCAGTACTTC

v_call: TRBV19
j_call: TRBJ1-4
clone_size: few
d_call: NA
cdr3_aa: CASGRANEKLFF
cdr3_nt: TGTGCCAGTGGCCGGGCAAATGAAAAACTGTTTTTT

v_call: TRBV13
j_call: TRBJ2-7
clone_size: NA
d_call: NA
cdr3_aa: CASSLGAGKQYF
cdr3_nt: TGTGCCAGCAGCTTAGGCGCAGGGAAGCAGTACTTC

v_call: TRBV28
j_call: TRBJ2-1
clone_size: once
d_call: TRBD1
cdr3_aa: CASSSDRGAEQFF
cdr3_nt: TGCGCCAGCAGTTCGGACAGGGGGGCTGAGCAGTTCTTC

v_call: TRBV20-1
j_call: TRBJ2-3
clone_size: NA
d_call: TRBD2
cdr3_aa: CSAGLAGVKADTQYF
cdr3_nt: TGCAGTGCTGGACTAGCGGGAGTCAAGGCAGATACGCAGTATTTT

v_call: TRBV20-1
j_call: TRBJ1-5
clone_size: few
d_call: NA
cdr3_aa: CSARDSGRAGINQPQHF
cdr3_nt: TGCAGTGCTAGAGATAGTGGCAGGGCTGGGATAAATCAGCCCCAGCATTTT